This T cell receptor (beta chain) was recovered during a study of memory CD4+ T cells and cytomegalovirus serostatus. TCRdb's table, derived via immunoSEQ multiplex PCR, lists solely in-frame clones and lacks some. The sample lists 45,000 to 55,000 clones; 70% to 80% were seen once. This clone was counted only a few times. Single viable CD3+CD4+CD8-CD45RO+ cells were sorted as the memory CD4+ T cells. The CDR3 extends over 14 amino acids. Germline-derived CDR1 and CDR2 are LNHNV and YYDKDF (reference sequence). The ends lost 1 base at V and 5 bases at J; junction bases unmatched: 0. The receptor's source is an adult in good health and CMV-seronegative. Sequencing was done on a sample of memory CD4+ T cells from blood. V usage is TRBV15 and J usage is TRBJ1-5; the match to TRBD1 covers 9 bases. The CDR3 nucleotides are TGTGCCACCAGCAGAGGGGACAGGGATCAGCCCCAGCATTTT. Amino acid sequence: CATSRGDRDQPQHF.